Listed below are T cell receptor beta chains from one sample, sequenced in a study of shared clonotypes between healthy human individuals. Here immunoSEQ multiplex PCR was the method, and the copy in TCRdb shows in-frame clones only, minus some. The sample shows millions of clones, 95% of them seen only once. Sequences were obtained from naive CD4+ T cells sorted from blood. All receptors come from a man younger than 35 in good health. The CDR3 runs from the conserved cysteine through the conserved F or W. Each record gives: D gene, J gene, V gene, clone size, CDR3 protein, CDR3 DNA. A D gene is named only where the DNA matches it firmly. For some rows the clone size is stated as once, few or many, or as a class when expanded; others skip it.

NA TRBJ1-2 TRBV25-1 NA CASSESQQDLSGYTF TGTGCCAGCAGTGAATCTCAACAGGACCTCTCTGGCTACACCTTC
TRBD1 TRBJ2-7 TRBV5-4 NA CASSPGQGSYEQYF TGTGCCAGCAGCCCTGGACAGGGCTCCTACGAGCAGTACTTC
TRBD2 TRBJ2-3 TRBV28 NA CASSLLAGGPDTQYF TGTGCCAGCAGTTTACTAGCGGGGGGGCCAGATACGCAGTATTTT
NA TRBJ1-1 TRBV18 once CASSPEPRSLNTEAFF TGTGCCAGCTCACCAGAGCCCCGCAGTTTGAACACTGAAGCTTTCTTT
NA TRBJ1-5 TRBV10-2 NA CASSGQGGQPQHF TGCGCCAGCAGTGGCCAGGGAGGACAGCCCCAGCATTTT
NA TRBJ1-4 TRBV6-1 NA CASSEQGNEKLFF TGTGCCAGCAGTGAGCAGGGGAATGAAAAACTGTTTTTT
NA TRBJ1-2 TRBV30 NA CAWTPWGGGGYTF TGTGCCTGGACCCCCTGGGGAGGCGGTGGCTACACCTTC
TRBD2 TRBJ2-5 TRBV11-2 NA CASSLVPGTSGRVETQYF TGTGCCAGCAGCTTGGTCCCGGGGACTAGCGGGAGGGTGGAGACCCAGTACTTC
NA TRBJ2-7 TRBV7-2 NA CASSLGRTNYEQYF TGTGCCAGCAGCTTAGGGCGGACCAACTACGAGCAGTACTTC
NA TRBJ2-7 TRBV19 NA CASSIAGRNSYEQYF TGTGCCAGTAGTATAGCCGGTCGAAACTCCTACGAGCAGTACTTC
TRBD1 TRBJ1-1 TRBV7-2 NA CASSFNRGTEAFF TGTGCCAGCAGCTTTAACAGGGGGACTGAAGCTTTCTTT
NA TRBJ2-4 TRBV6-1 once CASSQDRLVAKNIQYF TGTGCCAGCAGTCAAGACAGATTGGTGGCCAAAAACATTCAGTACTTC
NA TRBJ2-7 TRBV6-8 NA CASRGGSPDEQYF TGTGCCAGCAGGGGTGGGAGCCCGGACGAGCAGTACTTC
NA TRBJ1-1 TRBV7-2 NA CASSDPGPYSAFF TGTGCCAGCAGCGACCCGGGCCCCTACTCCGCTTTCTTT
TRBD1 TRBJ1-1 TRBV18 NA CASSQPDREYTEAFF TGTGCCAGCTCACAACCGGACAGGGAGTACACTGAAGCTTTCTTT
NA TRBJ2-5 TRBV4-1 NA CASSQVQVPHQETQYF TGCGCCAGCAGCCAAGTCCAGGTCCCTCACCAAGAGACCCAGTACTTC
NA TRBJ1-4 TRBV28 NA CASRARGHSGEKLFF TGTGCCAGCAGGGCCAGGGGACATAGCGGTGAAAAACTGTTTTTT
NA TRBJ1-2 TRBV11-1 NA CASSDPSGTPNYGYTF TGTGCCAGCAGCGACCCGTCCGGGACACCTAACTATGGCTACACCTTC
TRBD2 TRBJ2-7 TRBV2 NA CASSMGLAREQYF TGTGCCAGCAGCATGGGACTAGCTAGGGAGCAGTACTTC
TRBD1 TRBJ2-2 TRBV6-6 NA CASKLKGQGAPGELFF TGTGCCAGCAAACTGAAGGGACAGGGGGCGCCCGGGGAGCTGTTTTTT
NA TRBJ2-7 TRBV6-5 NA CASSYSSVLSYEQYF TGTGCCAGCAGTTACTCATCTGTTCTTTCCTACGAGCAGTACTTC
NA TRBJ2-2 TRBV6-5 NA CASKSVNTGELFF TGTGCCAGCAAAAGCGTTAACACCGGGGAGCTGTTTTTT
NA TRBJ1-5 TRBV19 NA CASSIVSGGNQPQHF TGTGCCAGTAGTATAGTAAGTGGGGGAAATCAGCCCCAGCATTTT
NA TRBJ1-1 TRBV6-6 NA CASSLAGPSNTEAFF TGTGCCAGCAGTTTAGCCGGGCCTAGCAACACTGAAGCTTTCTTT
NA TRBJ1-1 TRBV30 NA CAWSGTLEAFF TGTGCCTGGAGTGGGACACTTGAAGCTTTCTTT
NA TRBJ1-4 TRBV6-5 NA CASSYSKKGRNEKLFF TGTGCCAGCAGTTACTCGAAAAAGGGGAGGAATGAAAAACTGTTTTTT
TRBD2 TRBJ2-1 TRBV7-2 NA CASSWTSGIGNEQFF TGTGCCAGCAGCTGGACTAGCGGGATTGGCAATGAGCAGTTCTTC
NA TRBJ2-7 TRBV6-5 NA CASSYSSLRGSYEQYF TGTGCCAGCAGTTACTCGTCCCTAAGAGGCTCCTACGAGCAGTACTTC
NA TRBJ1-4 TRBV18 NA CASSPSFREINEKLFF TGTGCCAGCTCACCGTCTTTCCGGGAGATTAATGAAAAACTGTTTTTT
TRBD1 TRBJ1-4 TRBV7-9 NA CASSPGTGRKDEKLFF TGTGCCAGCAGCCCTGGGACAGGGCGGAAAGATGAAAAACTGTTTTTT
NA TRBJ2-7 TRBV28 NA CASSFLGGSYEQYF TGTGCCAGCAGTTTTTTGGGAGGCTCCTACGAGCAGTACTTC
NA TRBJ2-7 TRBV6-1 NA CASSEGGAGTYEQYF TGTGCCAGCAGTGAAGGCGGGGCGGGAACCTACGAGCAGTACTTC
NA TRBJ1-6 TRBV27 NA CASSSIQGGNSPLHF TGTGCCAGCAGTTCAATACAGGGCGGCAATTCACCCCTCCACTTT
TRBD1 TRBJ2-7 TRBV29-1 many CSVEVNRGPSSYEQYF TGCAGCGTTGAAGTTAACAGGGGGCCGAGCTCCTACGAGCAGTACTTC
NA TRBJ2-7 TRBV5-1 NA CASSLAGSGVDGKQYF TGCGCCAGCAGCTTGGCCGGGTCAGGGGTTGATGGTAAGCAGTACTTC
TRBD1 TRBJ1-2 TRBV5-1 NA CASSVSRGLDGYTF TGCGCCAGCAGCGTCTCCAGGGGGCTCGATGGCTACACCTTC
NA TRBJ2-3 TRBV13 NA CASSSMRGVTDTQYF TGTGCCAGCAGCTCCATGAGGGGTGTTACAGATACGCAGTATTTT
NA TRBJ1-4 TRBV30 NA CAWSVRQGSNEKLFF TGTGCCTGGAGTGTACGTCAGGGGTCTAATGAAAAACTGTTTTTT
TRBD1 TRBJ1-2 TRBV11-2 NA CASSLQVTGVTYGYTF TGTGCCAGCAGCCTACAGGTGACAGGGGTCACCTATGGCTACACCTTC
NA TRBJ2-1 TRBV18 NA CASSSLRIGNEQFF TGTGCCAGCTCGTCACTACGGATTGGCAATGAGCAGTTCTTC
TRBD1 TRBJ2-5 TRBV5-1 NA CASSQGAIETQYF TGCGCCAGCAGTCAGGGGGCGATCGAGACCCAGTACTTC
TRBD2 TRBJ2-7 TRBV10-1 few CASSSGLAGAEEQYF TGCGCCAGCAGCTCCGGACTAGCGGGGGCTGAAGAGCAGTACTTC
NA TRBJ2-7 TRBV7-8 NA CASSYRHLYEQYF TGTGCCAGCAGCTATCGACACCTCTACGAGCAGTACTTC
NA TRBJ1-1 TRBV6-1 NA CASSVSDRTEAFF TGTGCCAGCAGTGTCAGTGATAGAACTGAAGCTTTCTTT
NA TRBJ1-5 TRBV6-6 NA CASIRTENQPQHF TGTGCCAGCATCCGGACAGAAAATCAGCCCCAGCATTTT
TRBD1 TRBJ1-4 TRBV6-1 NA CASSTDRGEKLFF TGTGCCAGCAGTACGGACAGGGGAGAAAAACTGTTTTTT
NA TRBJ2-1 TRBV5-4 NA CASSSGASYNEQFF TGTGCCAGCTCCTCAGGGGCTTCCTACAATGAGCAGTTCTTC
TRBD1 TRBJ1-3 TRBV9 NA CASSVDRARNTIYF TGTGCCAGCAGCGTCGACAGGGCGAGAAACACCATATATTTT
NA TRBJ2-7 TRBV30 NA CAWSVEEQYF TGTGCCTGGAGTGTAGAGGAGCAGTACTTC
NA TRBJ1-5 TRBV5-8 NA CASSLGQYNQPQHF TGTGCCAGCAGCCTAGGACAGTACAATCAGCCCCAGCATTTT
NA TRBJ1-1 TRBV5-1 NA CASSRKENTEAFF TGCGCCAGCAGCCGCAAGGAGAACACTGAAGCTTTCTTT
NA TRBJ1-2 TRBV20-1 NA CSAREGYGYTF TGCAGTGCTAGAGAGGGGTATGGCTACACCTTC
NA TRBJ2-3 TRBV10-3 NA CAISESNRLSTDTQYF TGTGCCATCAGTGAGTCGAATCGCCTAAGCACAGATACGCAGTATTTT
NA TRBJ2-1 TRBV11-3 NA CASSFGGANEQFF TGTGCCAGCAGCTTTGGGGGAGCCAATGAGCAGTTCTTC
NA TRBJ1-2 TRBV2 NA CASSLDGYGYTF TGTGCCAGCAGTTTGGACGGCTATGGCTACACCTTC